Following are 5 T cell receptor beta chains from one sample sequenced in a study of identical twins. TCRdb processed the 5' RACE reads anew with MiXCR; each CDR3 protein has one entry. Altogether 470,000 or so distinct CDR3 sequences are present, more than 20% being singletons, with the ten largest covering 2.9%. These records were also assigned to another study, of T cells expressing NK-cell markers.

The specimen sequenced was CD4+ T cells sorted from blood. The receptors were gathered from a woman younger than 30 in good health.

In its sample, this clonotype was seen a few times. The rearrangement joins TRBV18 to TRBJ2-3, with 8 nucleotides matching TRBD2. The CDR3 is made up of 13 amino acids. V lost 3 bases to trimming and J lost 4 bases; unmatched junction nucleotides: 0. CDR1 is KGHSH, CDR2 LQKENI, per germline. CDR3 region: CASSPGLADTQYF. DNA for the CDR3: TGTGCCAGCTCACCGGGACTAGCAGATACGCAGTATTTT.

This clonotype has more than one count but fewer than ten. V usage is TRBV27 and J usage is TRBJ2-1; 9 nucleotides match TRBD2. Trimming removed 7 bases from V and 0 bases from J; junction bases left unmatched: 10. Germline lookup yields CDR1 MNHEY and CDR2 SMNVEV (reference sequence). The CDR3 totals 17 residues. CDR3 sequence: CASMIGLAISSYNEQFF. The CDR3 DNA is TGTGCCAGCATGATTGGACTAGCGATAAGCTCCTACAATGAGCAGTTCTTC.

This clonotype was seen a single time. The chain uses TRBV3-1 and TRBJ2-7; 11 bases map to TRBD2. The CDR3 consists of 15 residues. Germline V gives CDR1 LGHDT, CDR2 YNNKEL (reference sequence). Trimming removed 4 bases from V and 5 bases from J; junction bases left unmatched: 7. The CDR3 loop reads CASSLQGLAENEQYF. Written as DNA, the CDR3 is TGTGCCAGCAGCCTCCAGGGACTAGCGGAGAACGAGCAGTACTTC.

The chain couples TRBV5-1 to TRBJ2-1; tentatively, D is TRBD1 or TRBD2 (6 bases each). The germline gives CDR1 SGHRS, CDR2 YFSETQ. V gave up 4 bases and J gave up 7 bases, with 18 bases separating them. This CDR3 region has 15 residues. The CDR3, as DNA: TGCGCCAGCAGCCCCCTTTGGGGGGCGAGGAATGAGCAGTTCTTC. Protein sequence: CASSPLWGARNEQFF. Looking up the rest from reference TRBV5-1 and TRBJ2-1 gives the full variable domain: KAGVTQTPRYLIKTRGQQVTLSCSPISGHRSVSWYQQTPGQGLQFLFEYFSETQRNKGNFPGRFSGRQFSNSRSEMNVSTLELGDSALYLCASSPLWGARNEQFFGPGTRLTVL.

This clonotype was seen only a few times. V is TRBV25-1 and J is TRBJ2-7; 7 bases align to TRBD1. The CDR3 runs to 17 residues. The V segment lost 1 base and the J segment 4 bases; nucleotides outside the gene matches: 13. Germline-derived CDR1 and CDR2 are MGHDK and SYGVNS. CDR3 sequence reads: CASSEFSLGQWTYEQYF. The CDR3 DNA is TGTGCCAGCAGTGAATTCTCTCTGGGACAGTGGACTTACGAGCAGTACTTC.